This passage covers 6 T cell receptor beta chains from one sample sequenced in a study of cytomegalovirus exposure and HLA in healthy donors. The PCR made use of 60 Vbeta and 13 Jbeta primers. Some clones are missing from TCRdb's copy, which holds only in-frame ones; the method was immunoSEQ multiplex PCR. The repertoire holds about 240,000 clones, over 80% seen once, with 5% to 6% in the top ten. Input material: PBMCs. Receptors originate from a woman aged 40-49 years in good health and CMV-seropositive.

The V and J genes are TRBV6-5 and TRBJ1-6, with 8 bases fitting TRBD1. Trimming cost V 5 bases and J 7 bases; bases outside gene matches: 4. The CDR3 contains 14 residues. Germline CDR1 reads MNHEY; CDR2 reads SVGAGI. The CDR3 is CASSPDRGNSPLHF. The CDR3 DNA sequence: TGTGCCAGCAGTCCCGACAGGGGAAATTCACCCCTCCACTTT.

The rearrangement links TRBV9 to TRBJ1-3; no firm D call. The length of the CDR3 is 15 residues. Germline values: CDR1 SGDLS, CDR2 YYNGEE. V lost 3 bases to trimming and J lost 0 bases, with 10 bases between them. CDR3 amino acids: CASSDLDFSGNTIYF. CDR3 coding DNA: TGTGCCAGCAGCGACCTAGACTTCTCTGGAAACACCATATATTTT.

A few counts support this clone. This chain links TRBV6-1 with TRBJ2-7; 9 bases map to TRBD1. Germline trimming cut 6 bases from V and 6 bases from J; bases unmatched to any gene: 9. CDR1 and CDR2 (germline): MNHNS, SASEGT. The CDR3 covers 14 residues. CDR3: CASSAGTGIGEQYF. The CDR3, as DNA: TGTGCCAGCAGCGCCGGGACAGGGATAGGCGAGCAGTACTTC.

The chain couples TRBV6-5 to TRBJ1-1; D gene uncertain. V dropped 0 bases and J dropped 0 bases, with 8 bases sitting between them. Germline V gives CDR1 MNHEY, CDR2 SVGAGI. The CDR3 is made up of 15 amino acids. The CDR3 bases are TGTGCCAGCAGTTACTCGATTCAGATGAACACTGAAGCTTTCTTT. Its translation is CASSYSIQMNTEAFF.

DNA for the CDR3: TGTGCCAGTAGTATAGAGGACAGCGAAAATCAGCCCCAGCATTTT. Its protein product is CASSIEDSENQPQHF. The genes are TRBV19 and TRBJ1-5, with a possible D match to TRBD1 (6 bases). V shed 0 bases and J shed 4 bases, with 10 bases lying between them. This CDR3 has 15 amino acids. CDR1 is LNHDA and CDR2 is SQIVND in the germline V gene (reference sequence). The full variable domain, its missing parts supplied by reference TRBV19 and TRBJ1-5, is DGGITQSPKYLFRKEGQNVTLSCEQNLNHDAMYWYRQDPGQGLRLIYYSQIVNDFQKGDIAEGYSVSREKKESFPLTVTSAQKNPTAFYLCASSIEDSENQPQHFGDGTRLSIL.

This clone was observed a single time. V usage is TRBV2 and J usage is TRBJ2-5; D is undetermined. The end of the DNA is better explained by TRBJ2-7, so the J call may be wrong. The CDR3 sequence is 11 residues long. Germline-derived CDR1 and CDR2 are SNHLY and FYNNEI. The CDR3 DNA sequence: TGTGCCAGCAGTTTCTCCTACGAGCAGTACTTC. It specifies CASSFSYEQYF.